This TCR beta chain was found in a study of cytomegalovirus exposure and HLA in healthy donors. General observations from the study: The authors enumerated under 200 TCR beta chains as linked to cytomegalovirus. Testing in vitro showed a few CMV-associated chains specific for CMV antigens.

The CDR3 has 16 amino acids. The germline V gene encodes CDR1 SGHNT and CDR2 YENEEA. V was trimmed by 0 bases and J by 4 bases, leaving 13 bases between them. Details on this clone: What it binds is unknown.

The protocol was immunoSEQ multiplex PCR, while the TCRdb copy is restricted to in-frame clones and leaves out a portion. In the table there are about 180,000 clones, less than 85% of which are singletons. The sample consisted of PBMCs. The sequence derives from a man between 18 and 35 years old in good health and CMV-seropositive. The chain is built from TRBV11-3 and TRBJ2-1; D is possibly TRBD1 (6 bases). The chain's CDR3 is CASSLEVWGQYNEQFF. The CDR3 DNA reads TGTGCCAGCAGCTTAGAGGTGTGGGGGCAGTACAATGAGCAGTTCTTC.